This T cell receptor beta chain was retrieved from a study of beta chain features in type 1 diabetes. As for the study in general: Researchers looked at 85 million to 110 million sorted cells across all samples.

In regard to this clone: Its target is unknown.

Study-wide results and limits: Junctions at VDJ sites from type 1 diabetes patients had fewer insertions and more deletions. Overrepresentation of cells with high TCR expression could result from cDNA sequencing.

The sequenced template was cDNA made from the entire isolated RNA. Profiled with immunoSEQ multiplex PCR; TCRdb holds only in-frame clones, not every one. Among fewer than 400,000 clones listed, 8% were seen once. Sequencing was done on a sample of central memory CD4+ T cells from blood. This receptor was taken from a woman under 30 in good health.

CDR3 protein: CAISDGPGRTGELFF. CDR3 nucleotides: TGTGCCATCAGTGACGGGCCAGGCAGGACCGGGGAGCTGTTTTTT. The J gene is TRBJ2-2, the V gene TRBV10-3; D ambiguous. Germline values: CDR1 ENHRY, CDR2 SYGVKD. This CDR3 has 15 residues. Trimming cost V 3 bases and J 5 bases, with 13 bases left between them.